The 18 T cell receptor beta chains listed next were all sequenced from one sample in a study of long-term antiretroviral therapy in people with HIV (dated by TCRdb to between 2022 and 2023). Sequencing of the TRB variable region was done with the immunoSEQ hsTCRB v3.0 assay at survey level resolution. Not all clones reach the TCRdb copy of this immuneACCESS table, which keeps in-frame sequences only. Checked studies attribute under half of the gap to unresolved V genes and leave the rest unexplained. For this sample the table gives 20,000 or so clones, of which around 85% were detected only once. Of the sample, about 8.6% falls within the top ten clones. This specimen was unsorted PBMCs, taken 0.9 years after starting antiretroviral therapy. These receptor sequences come from a young man with HIV.

The rearrangement links TRBV10-1 to TRBJ2-7; 8 nucleotides match TRBD1. Trimming removed 9 bases from V and 2 bases from J; junction bases left unmatched: 6. The CDR3 is 13 amino acids. CDR1 WNHNN and CDR2 SYGVQD come from the germline V gene (reference sequence). Written as DNA, the CDR3 is TGCGCCAGTGGACAGGGCCCAGCCTACGAGCAGTACTTC. It is translated as CASGQGPAYEQYF.

This chain joins TRBV5-8 and TRBJ2-7; 7 bases agree with TRBD2. The V and J ends lost 1 base and 4 bases, in that order; junction bases with no gene match: 2. The CDR3 covers 13 residues. Germline V CDR1 and CDR2: SGHTS, YDEGEE. DNA for the CDR3: TGTGCCAGCAGCTTGACTAGCGTGTACGAGCAGTACGTC. It translates to CASSLTSVYEQYV.

This sequence joins TRBV14 and TRBJ2-1, with TRBD1 identical over 10 bases. This CDR3 region has 19 residues. CDR1 SGHDN and CDR2 FVKESK come from the germline V gene. Trimming removed 2 bases from V and 0 bases from J; junction bases left unmatched: 10. The CDR3 DNA reads as TGTGCCAGCAGCCAAAGGACAGGGGGAGGAAGGAGCTCCTACAATGAGCAGTTCTTC. It yields the protein CASSQRTGGGRSSYNEQFF. Full variable domain (remainder filled in from reference TRBV14 and TRBJ2-1): EAGVTQFPSHSVIEKGQTVTLRCDPISGHDNLYWYRRVMGKEIKFLLHFVKESKQDESGMPNNRFLAERTGGTYSTLKVQPAELEDSGVYFCASSQRTGGGRSSYNEQFFGPGTRLTVL.

The chain carries TRBV19 and TRBJ1-6; tentatively, D is TRBD1 (5 bases). Trimming stripped 2 bases from V and 12 bases from J, with 14 bases between. Germline assignment: CDR1 LNHDA and CDR2 SQIVND (reference sequence). CDR3 length: 14 amino acids. The CDR3 region is CASSIWGGERPLHF. For the CDR3, the DNA is TGTGCCAGTAGTATATGGGGCGGGGAGCGACCCCTCCACTTT.

V usage is TRBV7-2 and J usage is TRBJ1-2, with D unresolved. Germline V gene lookup returns CDR1 SGHTA and CDR2 FQGNSA. CDR3 length: 15 residues. The germline V and J ends were trimmed by 3 bases and 1 base, with 12 bases remaining between them. CDR3 sequence (DNA): TGTGCCAGCAGCTTCTCTCGAAGAAATAACTATGGCTACACCTTC. Protein product: CASSFSRRNNYGYTF.

The CDR3 DNA sequence: TGCGCCAGCAGCCTGGGACAGGGCTTAGGTGAAAAACTGTTTTTT. Amino acid sequence: CASSLGQGLGEKLFF. The V gene is TRBV5-1, the J gene TRBJ1-4; 9 bases map to TRBD1. After removal of 4 bases from V and 7 bases from J, the junction contained 8 bases not matched to a gene. There are 15 residues in the CDR3. Germline values: CDR1 SGHRS, CDR2 YFSETQ.

In this sample, this clone turned up a few times. The V and J genes are TRBV7-2 and TRBJ1-3, with TRBD1 matching over 10 bases. Germline-derived CDR1 and CDR2 are SGHTA and FQGNSA. After removal of 5 bases from V and 6 bases from J, the junction contained 4 bases not matched to a gene. The CDR3 runs 14 residues. CDR3 DNA sequence: TGTGCCAGCAGCCCCAGACAGGGGGCAAACACCATATATTTT. Amino acid sequence: CASSPRQGANTIYF.

V usage is TRBV6-6 and J usage is TRBJ1-5; perhaps TRBD1 as D (5 bases). Germline CDR1 is MNHNY and CDR2 is SVGAGI (reference sequence). The germline V and J ends were trimmed by 6 bases and 2 bases, with 11 bases remaining between them. The CDR3 is 14 amino acids. CDR3 nucleotide sequence: TGTGCCAGCAGCCAGTGGGGCGGCAATCAGCCCCAGCATTTT. Its protein is CASSQWGGNQPQHF.

The CDR3 loop is CASSLGDIGWGAFF. CDR3 in DNA: TGCGCCAGCAGCTTGGGGGATATCGGGTGGGGAGCTTTCTTT. The chain joins TRBV5-1 to TRBJ1-1; D call uncertain. CDR3 length: 14 amino acids. Looked up from germline, CDR1 is SGHRS and CDR2 is YFSETQ. V was cut by 0 bases and J by 10 bases, with 16 bases left in between.

This clone was recorded only once. This rearrangement joins TRBV15 to TRBJ2-4, with a weak D call TRBD1 (7 bases). Germline CDR1 LNHNV, CDR2 YYDKDF (reference sequence). The CDR3 runs 17 residues. Between the trimmed V and J ends, which lost 4 bases and 0 bases, there was a span of 16 bases. CDR3 sequence reads: CATSTGGTPLAKNIQYF. The CDR3 bases are TGTGCCACCAGCACAGGGGGGACACCGCTAGCCAAAAACATTCAGTACTTC.

The chain employs TRBV6-5 and TRBJ1-1; D unclear. In germline, CDR1 is MNHEY, CDR2 SVGAGI. Trimming stripped 5 bases from V and 1 base from J, with 14 bases between. The CDR3 contains 15 residues. The CDR3 loop is CASSPNSFGNTEAFF. CDR3 sequence (DNA): TGTGCCAGCAGTCCCAATTCTTTCGGGAACACTGAAGCTTTCTTT.

V usage is TRBV10-3 and J usage is TRBJ2-1; D assignment may be TRBD1 or TRBD2 (5 bases each). V lost 6 bases to trimming and J lost 8 bases, with 11 bases between them. There are 12 residues in the CDR3. In germline, CDR1 is ENHRY, CDR2 SYGVKD. CDR3 in DNA: TGTGCCATCAGCAGAGGGGAATATGAGCAGTTCTTC. It yields the protein CAISRGEYEQFF.

This chain joins TRBV10-3 and TRBJ2-1; D may be TRBD1 or TRBD2 (6 bases each). The germline CDR1 and CDR2 sequences are ENHRY and SYGVKD. V shed 10 bases and J shed 2 bases, with 15 bases lying between them. The CDR3 consists of 14 residues. DNA of the CDR3: TGTGCCACCGGCGGGACACCCCCCTACAATGAGCAGTTCTTC. Translation: CATGGTPPYNEQFF.

V is TRBV4-1 and J is TRBJ2-1; D is unresolved. The CDR3 loop spans 13 amino acids. CDR1 MGHRA and CDR2 YSYEKL come from the germline V gene. The ends were cut back, 0 bases at V and 9 bases at J, with 9 bases in the middle. CDR3 residues: CASSQDLVREQFF. DNA for the CDR3: TGCGCCAGCAGCCAAGATCTGGTCCGTGAGCAGTTCTTC.

V is TRBV6-1 and J is TRBJ2-2, with TRBD1 as a possible D gene (6 bases). This CDR3 is built from 13 residues. Germline V gene data show CDR1 as MNHNS and CDR2 as SASEGT. The germline V and J ends were trimmed by 7 bases and 6 bases, with 12 bases remaining between them. CDR3 nucleotides: TGTGCCAGCAAAGAACAGGGTTCCGGGGAGCTGTTTTTT. Translated, it gives CASKEQGSGELFF.

The chain is built from TRBV4-2 and TRBJ1-1; 9 nucleotides line up with TRBD1. The CDR3 totals 12 residues. V shed 0 bases, J shed 10 bases, and the junction held 0 bases outside the gene matches. Per germline, CDR1 LGHNA and CDR2 YNFKEQ. CDR3 loop: CASSQETGGAFF. The CDR3 DNA sequence: TGTGCCAGCAGCCAAGAGACAGGGGGAGCTTTCTTT.

Note on this clone: One end of the junction varies from germline; a read error may be responsible. Other DNA variants within this sample encode the same CDR3. V and J are TRBV5-6 and TRBJ1-4, with a weak D call TRBD1 (5 bases). This CDR3 comprises 14 residues. Germline V gene sequence: CDR1 SGHDT, CDR2 YYEEEE. The CDR3 sequence: CASSLGRGYEKLFF. DNA for the CDR3: TGTGCCAGCAGTTTGGGGCGAGGGTATGAAAAACTGTTTTTT.

V is TRBV13 and J is TRBJ1-1; D is possibly TRBD1 (6 bases). The germline CDR1 and CDR2 sequences are PRHDT and FYEKMQ (reference sequence). CDR3 length: 16 amino acids. Trimming removed 1 base from V and 1 base from J, with 13 bases in between. CDR3 coding DNA: TGTGCCAGCAGCTTAGACCAGGGGCTAAGGAACACTGAAGCTTTCTTT. Residues: CASSLDQGLRNTEAFF.